The T cell receptor (beta chain) described here comes from a study of T cells in Graves' hyperthyroidism and ophthalmopathy. Fresh 10 ml peripheral blood yielded PBMCs. This clonotype was observed once. A read error may be the cause here, since a much bigger clone is one base away. Germline CDR1 reads MDHEN; CDR2 reads SYDVKM. The CDR3 has 14 amino acids. Trimming left V 8 bases short and J 0 bases short, with 11 bases between. Amplification of TCR beta CDR3 regions used RNA as the template. RT-PCR in the first round (using the HTBI primer set) targeted the TCR CDR3. TCRdb independently ran MiXCR on the multiplex PCR reads; one entry per CDR3 protein. The profile covers a few hundred thousand distinct CDR3 sequences, with over 12% appearing a single time and roughly a fifth taken by the ten largest.

Sequenced input: blood. This receptor was taken from a woman aged 60-75 years with Graves' ophthalmopathy. The rearrangement joins TRBV28 to TRBJ2-4, with D possibly being TRBD2 (6 bases). The CDR3 region has the DNA TGTGCCAGCGGCTCGGGACTAGCCAAAAACATTCAGTACTTC. Amino acids: CASGSGLAKNIQYF. The full variable domain, rest sourced from reference TRBV28 and TRBJ2-4, is DVKVTQSSRYLVKRTGEKVFLECVQDMDHENMFWYRQDPGLGLRLIYFSYDVKMKEKGDIPEGYSVSREKKERFSLILESASTNQTSMYLCASGSGLAKNIQYFGAGTRLSVL.